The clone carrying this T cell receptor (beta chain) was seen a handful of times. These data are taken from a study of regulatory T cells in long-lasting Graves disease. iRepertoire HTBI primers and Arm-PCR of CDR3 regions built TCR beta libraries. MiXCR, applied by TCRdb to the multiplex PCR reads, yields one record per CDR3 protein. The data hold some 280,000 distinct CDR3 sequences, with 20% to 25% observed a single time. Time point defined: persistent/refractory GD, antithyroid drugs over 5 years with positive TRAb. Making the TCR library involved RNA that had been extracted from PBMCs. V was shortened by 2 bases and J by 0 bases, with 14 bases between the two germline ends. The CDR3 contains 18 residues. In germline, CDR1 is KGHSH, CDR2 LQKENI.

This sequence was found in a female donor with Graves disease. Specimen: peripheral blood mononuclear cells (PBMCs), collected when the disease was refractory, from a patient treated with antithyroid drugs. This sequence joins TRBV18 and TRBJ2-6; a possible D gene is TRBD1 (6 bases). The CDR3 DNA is TGTGCCAGCTCACCAAGGACAGTGCCCAGCTCTGGGGCCAACGTCCTGACTTTC. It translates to CASSPRTVPSSGANVLTF.